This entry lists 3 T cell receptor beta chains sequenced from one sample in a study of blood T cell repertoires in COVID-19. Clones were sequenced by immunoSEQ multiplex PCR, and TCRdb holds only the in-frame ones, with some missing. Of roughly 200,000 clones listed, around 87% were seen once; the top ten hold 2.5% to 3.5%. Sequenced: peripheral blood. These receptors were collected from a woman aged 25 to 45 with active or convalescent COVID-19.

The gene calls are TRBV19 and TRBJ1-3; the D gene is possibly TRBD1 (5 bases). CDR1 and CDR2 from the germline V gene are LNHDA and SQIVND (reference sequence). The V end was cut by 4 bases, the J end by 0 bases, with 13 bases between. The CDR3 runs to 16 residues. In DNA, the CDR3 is TGTGCCAGTAGTAGCTCGGACATCAACTCTGGAAACACCATATATTTT. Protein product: CASSSSDINSGNTIYF.

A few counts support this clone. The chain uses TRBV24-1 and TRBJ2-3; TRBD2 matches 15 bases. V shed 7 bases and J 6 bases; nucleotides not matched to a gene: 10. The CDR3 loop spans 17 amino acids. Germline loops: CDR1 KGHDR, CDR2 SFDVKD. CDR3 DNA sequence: TGTGCCACCAGCCCCCGGACTAGCGGGAGGGAGGGGGATACGCAGTATTTT. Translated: CATSPRTSGREGDTQYF.

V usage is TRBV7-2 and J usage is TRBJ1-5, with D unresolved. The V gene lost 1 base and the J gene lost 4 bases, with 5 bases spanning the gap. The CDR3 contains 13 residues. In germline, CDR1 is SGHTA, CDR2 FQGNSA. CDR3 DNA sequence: TGTGCCAGCAGCTTAGAGAGGAATCAGCCCCAGCATTTT. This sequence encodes CASSLERNQPQHF. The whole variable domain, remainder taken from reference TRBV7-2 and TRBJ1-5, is GAGVSQSPSNKVTEKGKDVELRCDPISGHTALYWYRQSLGQGLEFLIYFQGNSAPDKSGLPSDRFSAERTGGSVSTLTIQRTQQEDSAVYLCASSLERNQPQHFGDGTRLSIL.